This T cell receptor (beta chain) is from a study of response to subunit inactivated influenza vaccine. TCRdb fed the RT-PCR reads into MiXCR, producing one record per CDR3 protein. The sample holds about 540,000 distinct CDR3 sequences, around 25% seen once. V lost 1 base, J lost 3 bases, and 8 bases stayed unmatched. This CDR3 region has 17 residues. Germline V gene sequence: CDR1 MRHNA, CDR2 SNTAGT. The sample was also linked to a second study, of T cells expressing NK-cell markers. That work states: The cDNA for TCR beta came from 5'RACE template switching with UMIs.

The sequence was collected from a man aged 50-59 years who received an inactivated influenza vaccine. The rearrangement joins TRBV6-4 to TRBJ2-5, with 10 bases that match TRBD2. Specimen: CD4+ T cells sorted from PBMCs, collected 11 to 12 days after vaccination. CDR3 region: CASSDFEQRGGKETQYF. CDR3 sequence (DNA): TGTGCCAGCAGTGACTTTGAGCAGCGGGGGGGAAAAGAGACCCAGTACTTC.